What follows describes a single TCR beta chain. Some clones are missing from TCRdb's copy, which holds only in-frame ones; the method was immunoSEQ multiplex PCR. The sample holds 150,000 to 200,000 clones; about 80% are singletons and the top ten take 9.5% to 12%. Germline loops: CDR1 SGHTA, CDR2 FQGTGA. The ends were cut back, 5 bases at V and 5 bases at J, with 12 bases in the middle. The length of the CDR3 is 14 residues. Enrolled through a virtual design, the participants were between roughly 18 and 95 years of age and came from roughly 22 US areas. Either two negative PCRs, clearance, or symptom resolution qualified Cohort 3 donors as recovered. The sample comes from a study of blood T cell repertoires in COVID-19. Study as a whole: Donors in the United States, Italy and Spain gave samples during acute or convalescent COVID-19. Sample material is recorded as cDNA or gDNA derived from T cells, B-cell-depleted T cells, or PBMCs.

V usage is TRBV7-3 and J usage is TRBJ2-2; D gene uncertain. Input material: PBMCs or T cells enriched from blood (not recorded which). The TCR comes from a man between 50 and 59 years old who had recovered from COVID-19. DNA of the CDR3: TGTGCCAGCAGCCTAATCGCCCAGACCGGGGAGCTGTTTTTT. It translates to CASSLIAQTGELFF. The full variable domain, in which reference TRBV7-3 and TRBJ2-2 provide the parts outside the CDR3, is GAGVSQTPSNKVTEKGKYVELRCDPISGHTALYWYRQSLGQGPEFLIYFQGTGAADDSGLPNDRFFAVRPEGSVSTLKIQRTERGDSAVYLCASSLIAQTGELFFGEGSRLTVL.